This T cell receptor beta chain was sequenced during a study of blood T cell repertoires in COVID-19 (dated by TCRdb to about 2020). Some background on the complete study: Samples from collaborators originated in the United States, Italy and Spain and spanned both the acute and convalescent phases of COVID-19. Samples came from the ongoing ImmuneRACE study (first 160 participants) plus 1,254 subjects from 6 global collaborators. A de-identified subject ID, COVID-19 status, age in years and sex were almost always included in the sample metadata. A freely available public database, intended as a resource for researchers studying the immune response to SARS-CoV-2, is where the repertoires were released. Subjects who had been exposed to COVID-19, were actively infected with it, or had recovered from it provided the deeply sampled blood TCRbeta repertoires that made up the dataset. Where available, HLA class I and class II types were obtained from metadata supplied by the sample provider rather than from assay-based typing. The material from the prospective study consisted of cDNA or gDNA derived from T cells, B-cell-depleted T cells, or PBMCs.

Here is what the overall study found, with its caveats: The amount of clinical and demographic metadata varied by source and participant and was provided uncurated.

Participants in the prospective study were enrolled through a virtual design, were aged roughly 18 to 90 years, and lived in roughly 26 United States geographic areas. Cohort assignment in the prospective study relied on participant-reported clinical history from a screening survey and a study questionnaire. For ImmuneRACE Cohort 3, a participant was defined as recovered based on two consecutive negative NP/OP PCR tests, clearance by a healthcare professional, or resolution of symptoms. In the prospective study, mobile phlebotomists collected whole blood, serum and a nasopharyngeal or oropharyngeal swab from each participant. Additional blood draws and questionnaires over a 2-month period could optionally be provided by prospective study participants. Before DNA extraction, blood samples from the prospective study were shipped at room temperature or frozen. About this clone: The antigen this receptor binds is unknown. No base qualities exist here, and no much larger clone lies one base off it.

The immunoSEQ Assay, a bias-controlled multiplex PCR, was used to amplify TCRbeta CDR3 regions from genomic DNA. The authors' pipeline ran thus. The number of nucleated cells in each sample was estimated by amplification of reference gene primers within the assay. To quantify the absolute abundance of each unique TCRbeta CDR3 rearrangement, sequence reads were collapsed and filtered. For each sample, productive Simpson clonality was calculated by taking the square root of Simpson's diversity index across productive rearrangements. Here the immuneACCESS table is served through TCRdb, limited to in-frame sequences with V and J called. Missing clones are a known gap in these copies; in checked studies unresolved V genes cover under half, and the rest lacks a known reason. That table supplies the V and J calls and clone size; D and trimming were determined from the DNA. The table for this sample lists roughly 300,000 clones; approximately 81% of them were counted only once. The ten largest clones add up to 2% to 3% of the sample.

This clonotype originated in a woman aged 45-65 years who had recovered from COVID-19. The sequencing sample was made of PBMCs or T cells enriched from blood (not recorded which).

The CDR3 protein is CAWSLYGAENQPQHF. The DNA sequence is given as TGTGCCTGGAGTCTCTATGGAGCGGAAAATCAGCCCCAGCATTTT. This sequence uses TRBV30 and TRBJ1-5, with the D segment identity uncertain. The CDR3, from cysteine to phenylalanine, totals 15 residues. The retained sequence is limited to the CDR3, 45 bases, with the frame set at the first base. CDR1 and CDR2, looked up from the germline V gene (reference sequence), are GTSNPN and SVGIG. Cut back by 2 bases and 4 bases, the V and J ends lie 15 bases apart.